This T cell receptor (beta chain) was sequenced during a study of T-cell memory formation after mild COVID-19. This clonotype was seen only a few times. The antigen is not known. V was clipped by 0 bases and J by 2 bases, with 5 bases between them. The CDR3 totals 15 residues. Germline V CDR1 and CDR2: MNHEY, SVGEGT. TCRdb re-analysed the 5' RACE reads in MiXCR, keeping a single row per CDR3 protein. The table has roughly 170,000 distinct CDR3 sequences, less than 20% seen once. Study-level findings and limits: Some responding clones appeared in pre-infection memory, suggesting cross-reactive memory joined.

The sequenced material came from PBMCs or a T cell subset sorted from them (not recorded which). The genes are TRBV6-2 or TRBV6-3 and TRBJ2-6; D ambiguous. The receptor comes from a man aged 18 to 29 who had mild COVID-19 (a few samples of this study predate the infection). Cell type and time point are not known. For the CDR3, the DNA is TGTGCCAGCAGTTACTCGACGGCTGGGGCCAACGTCCTGACTTTC. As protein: CASSYSTAGANVLTF.